The clone carrying this T cell receptor beta chain has a count of ten or more. This record comes from a study of Graves' ophthalmopathy and Graves' hyperthyroidism. Trimming pared 6 bases from V and 5 bases from J, leaving 13 bases between. The CDR3 sequence is 13 residues long. Per the germline V gene, CDR1 is SGHNT and CDR2 is YENEEA. Amplified material comprised TCR beta CDR3 regions derived from RNA transcripts. RT-PCR in the first round used HTBI primers; a second-round multiplex PCR followed. Each CDR3 protein is one row after TCRdb ran MiXCR on the multiplex PCR reads. Here the sample spans about 380,000 distinct CDR3 sequences, approximately 15% being singletons.

The TCR originated in a woman in her late teens or twenties with stable Graves' hyperthyroidism. Material for sequencing was peripheral blood. The chain links TRBV11-3 to TRBJ2-5; D unresolved. The CDR3 DNA reads as TGTGCCAGCAGGAGGATGGGTATCGAGACCCAGTACTTC. Translated, it gives CASRRMGIETQYF.